This TCR beta chain was recovered during a study of blood T cell repertoires in COVID-19. Overall study: Collection of acute and convalescent COVID-19 samples took place in the United States, Italy and Spain.

V was pared by 5 bases and J by 0 bases, with 10 bases between. This CDR3 has 14 residues. The germline V gene has CDR1 SQVTM and CDR2 ANQGSEA. Study members were between roughly 18 and 89 years old and lived in 20 to 30 US regions. A COVID-19 case was met by exposed participants within 2 weeks before study entry. Generated by immunoSEQ multiplex PCR, the TCRdb table keeps only in-frame clones and is missing some. Here the sample spans about 350,000 clones, more than 70% being singletons. The sample consisted of PBMCs or T cells enriched from blood (not recorded which). The sequence was obtained from a woman in her twenties or thirties who had been exposed to COVID-19. The rearrangement joins TRBV29-1 to TRBJ1-4; D ambiguous. The CDR3 nucleotides are TGCAGCGTTCGGAGAGAGTCAACTAATGAAAAACTGTTTTTT. It specifies CSVRRESTNEKLFF.